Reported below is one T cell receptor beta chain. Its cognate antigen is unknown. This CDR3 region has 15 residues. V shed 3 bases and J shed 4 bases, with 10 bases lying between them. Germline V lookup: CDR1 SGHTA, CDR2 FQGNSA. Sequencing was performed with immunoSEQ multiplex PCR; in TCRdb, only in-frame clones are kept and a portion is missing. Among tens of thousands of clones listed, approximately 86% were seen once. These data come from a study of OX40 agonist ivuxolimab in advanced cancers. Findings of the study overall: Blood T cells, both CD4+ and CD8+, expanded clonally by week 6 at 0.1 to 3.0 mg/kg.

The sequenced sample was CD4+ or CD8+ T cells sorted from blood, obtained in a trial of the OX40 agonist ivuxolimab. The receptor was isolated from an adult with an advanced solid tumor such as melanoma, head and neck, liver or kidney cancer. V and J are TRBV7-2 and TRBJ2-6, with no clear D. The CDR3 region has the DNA TGTGCCAGCAGCTTCTACACACAGGGGGCCAACGTCCTGACTTTC. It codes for CASSFYTQGANVLTF.